These 24 T cell receptor beta chains originate from one sample sequenced in a study of T-cell memory formation after mild COVID-19 (dated by TCRdb to about 2021). Library creation used 5' RACE. TCRdb shows the sequencer as Illumina NovaSeq 6000. TCRdb redid the processing of the public reads, applying fastp at Q25 and MiXCR, and retained in-frame beta chains. CDR3 protein duplicates are merged, each entry listing the most common genes and DNA. Within this sample are about 150,000 distinct CDR3 sequences, with about a third of them counted one time only. Clones ranked in the top ten supply about 12% of the sample. Sequencing was done on a sample of PBMCs or a T cell subset sorted from them (not recorded which). These receptors were obtained from an adult woman who had mild COVID-19 (a few samples of this study predate the infection). The sample titles of this study are shuffled in the database, so cell type and time point are left out; the donor was told from shared clones.

The chain has TRBV18 and TRBJ2-2; D is possibly TRBD2 (6 bases). Germline loops: CDR1 KGHSH, CDR2 LQKENI. The CDR3 runs to 17 residues. Deletions cut 3 bases from V and 2 bases from J, with 16 bases between. The CDR3 coding sequence is TGTGCCAGCTCACCGACCCCGGGGGATCCTAACACCGGGGAGCTGTTTTTT. This sequence encodes CASSPTPGDPNTGELFF.

The chain links TRBV7-9 to TRBJ1-2; no firm D call. The CDR3 has 14 amino acids. In germline, CDR1 is SEHNR, CDR2 FQNEAQ (reference sequence). Trimming shortened V by 0 bases and J by 2 bases, and 7 bases separated the two germline ends. Written as DNA, the CDR3 is TGTGCCAGCAGCTTAGCTCCGGGAAACTATGGCTACACCTTC. This sequence encodes CASSLAPGNYGYTF. The full variable domain, with the rest looked up from reference TRBV7-9 and TRBJ1-2, is DTGVSQNPRHKITKRGQNVTFRCDPISEHNRLYWYRQTLGQGPEFLTYFQNEAQLEKSRLLSDRFSAERPKGSFSTLEIQRTEQGDSAMYLCASSLAPGNYGYTFGSGTRLTVV.

This sequence joins TRBV7-2 and TRBJ1-6; no clear D. CDR1 SGHTA and CDR2 FQGNSA come from the germline V gene. Trimming took off 5 bases at V and 10 bases at J, with 21 bases between the two ends. This CDR3 has 16 residues. CDR3 region: CASSPTGRARLSPLHF. CDR3 DNA: TGTGCCAGCAGCCCTACCGGGAGGGCTCGTCTCTCACCCCTCCACTTT.

This clonotype appeared a few times. The V gene is TRBV12-3 or TRBV12-4, the J gene TRBJ2-5; D remains unclear. The CDR3 loop spans 13 amino acids. Between the trimmed V and J ends, which lost 6 bases and 5 bases, there was a span of 13 bases. The CDR3 sequence: CASSPTLGETQYF. CDR3 in DNA: TGTGCCAGCAGCCCAACTCTGGGGGAGACCCAGTACTTC.

The chain uses TRBV4-2 and TRBJ2-3; the D gene is possibly TRBD2 (6 bases). Trimming stripped 3 bases from V and 5 bases from J, with 21 bases between. There are 17 residues in the CDR3. The germline V gene encodes CDR1 LGHNA and CDR2 YNFKEQ. The chain's CDR3 is CASSQETGTGGGDTQYF. CDR3 nucleotide sequence: TGTGCCAGCAGCCAGGAAACCGGGACTGGCGGCGGAGATACGCAGTATTTT.

This clonotype has only one observation. The rearrangement uses TRBV20-1 and TRBJ2-1; 8 nucleotides line up with TRBD2. Losses at the gene ends were 6 bases for V and 4 bases for J; bases not matched to a gene: 5. The CDR3 is made up of 13 amino acids. Germline CDR1 reads DFQATT; CDR2 reads SNEGSKA (reference sequence). CDR3 DNA: TGCAGTGCCCCGGGACTAGTATACAATGAGCAGTTCTTC. Protein: CSAPGLVYNEQFF.

This clonotype was found a few times. The chain links TRBV5-1 to TRBJ2-3, with unresolved D. The V end was cut by 4 bases, the J end by 8 bases, with 11 bases between. The V gene's germline CDR1 is SGHRS and CDR2 YFSETQ. The CDR3 loop spans 12 amino acids. The CDR3 coding sequence is TGCGCCAGCAGCCCCGACACGGGTACGCAGTATTTT. Translation: CASSPDTGTQYF.

This clonotype has more than one count but fewer than ten. The chain is built from TRBV24-1 and TRBJ2-1, with D perhaps TRBD1 or TRBD2 (5 bases each). V lost 5 bases and J lost 4, with 11 bases in between. The CDR3 length is 14 residues. Per the germline V gene, CDR1 is KGHDR and CDR2 is SFDVKD. CDR3 protein: CATSGDRLYNEQFF. CDR3 sequence (DNA): TGTGCCACCAGTGGAGACAGACTATACAATGAGCAGTTCTTC.

The CDR3 region has the DNA TGTGCCAGCAGCCCGGGACTAGCGTACAATGAGCAGTTCTTC. This gives the protein CASSPGLAYNEQFF. The gene calls are TRBV7-9 and TRBJ2-1; 10 nucleotides agree with TRBD2. Germline V gene data show CDR1 as SEHNR and CDR2 as FQNEAQ (reference sequence). This CDR3 comprises 14 residues. The V segment lost 5 bases and the J segment 4 bases; nucleotides outside the gene matches: 2.

The chain is built from TRBV6-5 and TRBJ2-5, with TRBD2 matching 14 bases. The V gene's germline CDR1 is MNHEY and CDR2 SVGAGI. This CDR3 contains 18 residues. Unmatched junction bases numbered 9, after V lost 5 bases and J lost 1 base. The DNA for the CDR3 is TGTGCCAGCAGTGACCCCGGGACTAGCGGGAGACTCCAAGAGACCCAGTACTTC. It yields the protein CASSDPGTSGRLQETQYF.

The V call is TRBV20-1, the J call TRBJ2-3; D may be TRBD1 (5 bases). V gave up 2 bases and J gave up 0 bases, with 21 bases separating them. This CDR3 spans 18 amino acids. Per germline, CDR1 DFQATT and CDR2 SNEGSKA (reference sequence). CDR3 amino acids: CSARSYSPGASSTDTQYF. CDR3 sequence (DNA): TGCAGTGCTAGAAGCTACTCCCCTGGGGCGAGTAGCACAGATACGCAGTATTTT.

The chain is built from TRBV20-1 and TRBJ2-7; perhaps TRBD1 as D (5 bases). Germline V gene data show CDR1 as DFQATT and CDR2 as SNEGSKA (reference sequence). Deletions cut 4 bases from V and 6 bases from J, with 19 bases between. The CDR3 loop spans 14 amino acids. CDR3 residues: CSATHRLVDGEQYF. Here the CDR3 DNA reads TGCAGTGCTACCCACAGGCTAGTTGACGGCGAGCAGTACTTC.

In its sample, this clonotype was seen a few times. The chain couples TRBV7-9 to TRBJ2-7; 7 bases match TRBD1. Germline V lookup: CDR1 SEHNR, CDR2 FQNEAQ (reference sequence). The V gene end was trimmed by 3 bases and the J gene end by 0 bases; junction bases not matched to a gene: 11. The CDR3 is 17 residues long. As DNA, the CDR3 is TGTGCCAGCAGCTTGAGCAGGGGGTTTCTCCCCTCCTACGAGCAGTACTTC. It specifies CASSLSRGFLPSYEQYF. Combining the CDR3 with reference TRBV7-9 and TRBJ2-7 gives the whole variable domain DTGVSQNPRHKITKRGQNVTFRCDPISEHNRLYWYRQTLGQGPEFLTYFQNEAQLEKSRLLSDRFSAERPKGSFSTLEIQRTEQGDSAMYLCASSLSRGFLPSYEQYFGPGTRLTVT.

This rearrangement joins TRBV7-2 to TRBJ1-3; no reliable D call. The CDR3 spans 13 residues. V lost 5 bases to trimming and J lost 0 bases, with 5 bases between them. Per the germline V gene, CDR1 is SGHTA and CDR2 is FQGNSA. The CDR3 spells CASSRSSGNTIYF. CDR3 sequence (DNA): TGTGCCAGCAGCCGGAGCTCTGGAAACACCATATATTTT.

V is TRBV5-6 and J is TRBJ2-3, with a possible D match to TRBD1 (6 bases). V was shortened by 2 bases and J by 5 bases, with 18 bases between the two germline ends. Germline V gene data show CDR1 as SGHDT and CDR2 as YYEEEE. The CDR3 loop spans 16 amino acids. The chain's CDR3 is CASSLSPSRGEDTQYF. CDR3 DNA sequence: TGTGCCAGCAGCTTATCTCCCTCCAGGGGTGAAGATACGCAGTATTTT. Based on the CDR3 plus reference TRBV5-6 and TRBJ2-3, the full variable domain is DAGVTQSPTHLIKTRGQQVTLRCSPKSGHDTVSWYQQALGQGPQFIFQYYEEEERQRGNFPDRFSGHQFPNYSSELNVNALLLGDSALYLCASSLSPSRGEDTQYFGPGTRLTVL.

This clonotype was found a few times. CDR3 DNA: TGTGCCAGCAGTCCGTCTCTAAGGGCCTACGAGCAGTACTTC. Translated, it gives CASSPSLRAYEQYF. The rearrangement joins TRBV6-5 to TRBJ2-7; D gene unclear. V dropped 5 bases and J dropped 2 bases, with 13 bases sitting between them. From germline, CDR1 is MNHEY and CDR2 SVGAGI. This CDR3 is built from 14 residues.

This chain connects TRBV6-9 to TRBJ1-2, with a weak D call TRBD1 (5 bases). The germline V gene encodes CDR1 MNHGY and CDR2 SVAAGI. The CDR3 sequence is 16 residues long. The V and J ends lost 6 bases and 3 bases respectively, with 20 bases between them. CDR3 amino acids: CASRAGTQEEYYGYTF. CDR3 in DNA: TGTGCCAGCAGAGCCGGGACGCAGGAGGAATACTATGGCTACACCTTC.

This clonotype was seen only once. The V call is TRBV2, the J call TRBJ2-1, with 8 nucleotides matching TRBD1. The length of the CDR3 is 16 residues. CDR1 is SNHLY, CDR2 FYNNEI, per germline. Trimming took 4 bases from V and 7 from J; bases not matched to a gene: 12. The CDR3 DNA sequence: TGTGCCAGCAGTGCCCAGGGGGCGCCGGTAGAGAATGAGCAGTTCTTC. Protein: CASSAQGAPVENEQFF.

The J gene is TRBJ2-5, the V gene TRBV29-1; 7 nucleotides line up with TRBD1. CDR3 length: 11 residues. The V and J ends lost 7 bases and 8 bases, in that order; junction bases with no gene match: 7. In germline, CDR1 is SQVTM, CDR2 ANQGSEA. The CDR3 here is CSALTGVTQYF. CDR3 bases: TGCAGCGCTCTTACAGGGGTCACCCAGTACTTC.

This clonotype has just a few counts. V and J are TRBV6-5 and TRBJ1-5; 7 bases match TRBD1. The CDR3 is 14 residues long. The V gene's germline CDR1 is MNHEY and CDR2 SVGAGI. V shed 5 bases, J shed 4 bases, and the junction held 5 bases outside the gene matches. CDR3 bases: TGTGCCAGCAGTGGCAGGGGGGGAAATCAGCCCCAGCATTTT. It is translated as CASSGRGGNQPQHF.

The chain has TRBV15 and TRBJ2-7; weak D call: TRBD1 (6 bases). V lost 3 bases and J 2 bases, leaving 11 bases between the germline ends. The CDR3 loop spans 14 amino acids. Germline V lookup: CDR1 LNHNV, CDR2 YYDKDF (reference sequence). The CDR3 DNA follows: TGTGCCACCAGCAGTAACAGGGTCCCCTACGAGCAGTACTTC. Its translation is CATSSNRVPYEQYF. The full variable domain, with the rest looked up from reference TRBV15 and TRBJ2-7, is DAMVIQNPRYQVTQFGKPVTLSCSQTLNHNVMYWYQQKSSQAPKLLFHYYDKDFNNEADTPDNFQSRRPNTSFCFLDIRSPGLGDTAMYLCATSSNRVPYEQYFGPGTRLTVT.

The chain is built from TRBV6-2 or TRBV6-3 and TRBJ1-1; unclear D gene. Germline-derived CDR1 and CDR2 are MNHEY and SVGEGT. This CDR3 is built from 16 residues. V gave up 5 bases and J gave up 2 bases, with 18 bases separating them. DNA of the CDR3: TGTGCCAGCAGTCTCATGGTTGGGCTGGCAAACACTGAAGCTTTCTTT. Translated, it gives CASSLMVGLANTEAFF.

CDR3 in DNA: TGTGCCAGCAGCTCAGAGCTAGAACAGCCCCAGCATTTT. It specifies CASSSELEQPQHF. V is TRBV7-9 and J is TRBJ1-5; D unresolved. Trimming took 4 bases from V and 7 from J, leaving 11 bases between them. Germline CDR1 is SEHNR and CDR2 is FQNEAQ (reference sequence). The CDR3 extends over 13 amino acids.

This rearrangement joins TRBV20-1 to TRBJ2-5; 11 nucleotides line up with TRBD2. The CDR3 is 15 residues long. V was clipped by 8 bases and J by 7 bases; unmatched bases: 15. Looked up from germline, CDR1 is DFQATT and CDR2 is SNEGSKA (reference sequence). Here the CDR3 DNA reads TGCAGTCGGCCAGGGACTAGCGGCTCTGGAGGGACCCAGTACTTC. Protein: CSRPGTSGSGGTQYF.